One T cell receptor beta chain is described in this entry. As originally analysed: For nucleated cells, counts were estimated from reference gene primer amplification. Profiled with immunoSEQ multiplex PCR; TCRdb holds only in-frame clones, not every one. The DNA was the basis for D and trimming; V, J and clone size are from that table. The table has about 140,000 clones, roughly 85% seen once. The data were taken from a study of blood T cell repertoires in COVID-19. Whole-study context: Donors in the United States, Italy and Spain gave samples during acute or convalescent COVID-19. In each case, the material was cDNA or gDNA derived from T cells, B-cell-depleted T cells, or PBMCs.

The V and J ends lost 2 bases and 2 bases, in that order; junction bases with no gene match: 7. Germline V lookup: CDR1 SGDLS, CDR2 YYNGEE. The CDR3 length is 17 residues. The TCR originated in a man aged 50-59 years with acute or convalescent COVID-19. Sequencing was done on a sample of peripheral blood. This chain connects TRBV9 to TRBJ2-1, with 10 positions matching TRBD2. Written as DNA, the CDR3 is TGTGCCAGCAGCGTTAGTAGCGGGAGGATCCCCTACAATGAGCAGTTCTTC. Protein sequence: CASSVSSGRIPYNEQFF. The full variable domain, rest sourced from reference TRBV9 and TRBJ2-1, is DSGVTQTPKHLITATGQRVTLRCSPRSGDLSVYWYQQSLDQGLQFLIQYYNGEERAKGNILERFSAQQFPDLHSELNLSSLELGDSALYFCASSVSSGRIPYNEQFFGPGTRLTVL.